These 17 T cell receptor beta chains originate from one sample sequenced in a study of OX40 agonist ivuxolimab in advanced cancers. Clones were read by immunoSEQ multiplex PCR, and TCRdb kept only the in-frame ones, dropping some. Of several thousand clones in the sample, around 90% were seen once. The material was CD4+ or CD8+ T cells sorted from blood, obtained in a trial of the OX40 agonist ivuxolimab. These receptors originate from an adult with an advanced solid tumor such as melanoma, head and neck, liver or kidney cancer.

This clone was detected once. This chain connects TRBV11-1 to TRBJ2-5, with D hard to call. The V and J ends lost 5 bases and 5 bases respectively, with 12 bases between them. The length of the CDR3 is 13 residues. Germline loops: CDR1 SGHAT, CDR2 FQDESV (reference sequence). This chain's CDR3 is CASSLPGVETQYF. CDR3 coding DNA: TGTGCCAGCAGCCTTCCGGGTGTGGAGACCCAGTACTTC. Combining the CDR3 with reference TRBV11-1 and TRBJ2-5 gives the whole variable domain EAEVAQSPRYKITEKSQAVAFWCDPISGHATLYWYRQILGQGPELLVQFQDESVVDDSQLPKDRFSAERLKGVDSTLKIQPAELGDSAMYLCASSLPGVETQYFGPGTRLLVL.

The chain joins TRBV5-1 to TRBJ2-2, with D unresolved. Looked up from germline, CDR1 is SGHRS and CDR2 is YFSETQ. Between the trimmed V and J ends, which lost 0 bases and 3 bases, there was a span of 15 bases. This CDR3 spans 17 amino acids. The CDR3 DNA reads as TGCGCCAGCAGCTTGGTGGGTTTGGGCCGGCACACCGGGGAGCTGTTTTTT. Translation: CASSLVGLGRHTGELFF.

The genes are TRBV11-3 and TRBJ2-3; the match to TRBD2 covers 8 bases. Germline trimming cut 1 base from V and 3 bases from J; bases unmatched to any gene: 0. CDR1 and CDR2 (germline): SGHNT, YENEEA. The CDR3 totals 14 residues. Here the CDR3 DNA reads TGTGCCAGCAGCTTAGCGGGGGGGACAGATACGCAGTATTTT. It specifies CASSLAGGTDTQYF.

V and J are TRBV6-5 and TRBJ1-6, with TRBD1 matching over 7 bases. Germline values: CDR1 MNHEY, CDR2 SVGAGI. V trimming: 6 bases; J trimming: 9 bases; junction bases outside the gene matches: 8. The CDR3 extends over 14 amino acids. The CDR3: CASRSDRVASPLHF. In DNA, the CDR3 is TGTGCCAGCAGGTCCGACAGGGTGGCTTCACCCCTCCACTTT.

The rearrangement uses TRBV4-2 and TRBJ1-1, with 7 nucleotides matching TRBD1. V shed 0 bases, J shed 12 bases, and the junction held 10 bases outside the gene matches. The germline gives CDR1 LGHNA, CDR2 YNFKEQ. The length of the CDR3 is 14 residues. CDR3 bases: TGTGCCAGCAGCCAAGACCCGACGACAGGGAATACTTTCTTT. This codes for CASSQDPTTGNTFF.

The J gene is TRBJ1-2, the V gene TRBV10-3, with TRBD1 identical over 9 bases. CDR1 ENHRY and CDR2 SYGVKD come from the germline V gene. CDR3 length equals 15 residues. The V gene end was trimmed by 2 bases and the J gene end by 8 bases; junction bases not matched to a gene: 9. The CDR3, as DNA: TGTGCCATCAGTGAGACAAGGACAGGGGAGGACGGCTACACCTTC. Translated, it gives CAISETRTGEDGYTF.

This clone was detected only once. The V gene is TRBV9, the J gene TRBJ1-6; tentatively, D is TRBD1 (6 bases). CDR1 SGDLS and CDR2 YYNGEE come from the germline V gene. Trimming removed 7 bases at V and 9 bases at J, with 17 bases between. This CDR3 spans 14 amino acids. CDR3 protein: CASGDDRSLSPLHF. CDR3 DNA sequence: TGTGCCAGCGGAGATGACAGGTCTCTTTCACCCCTCCACTTT.

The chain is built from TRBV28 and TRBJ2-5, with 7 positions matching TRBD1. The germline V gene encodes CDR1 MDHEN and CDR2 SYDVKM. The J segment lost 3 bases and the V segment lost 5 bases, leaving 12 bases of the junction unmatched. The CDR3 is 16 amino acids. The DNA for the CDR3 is TGTGCCAGCAGTCGTAGCCGAAGGACAGGCGAAGAGACCCAGTACTTC. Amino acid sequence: CASSRSRRTGEETQYF.

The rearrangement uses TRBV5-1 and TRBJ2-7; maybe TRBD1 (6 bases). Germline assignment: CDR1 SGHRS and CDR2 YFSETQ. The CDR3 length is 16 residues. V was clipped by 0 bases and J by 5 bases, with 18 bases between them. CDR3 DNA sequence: TGCGCCAGCAGCTTGGAAGGGGCAGGGGACGTTGACGAGCAGTACTTC. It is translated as CASSLEGAGDVDEQYF.

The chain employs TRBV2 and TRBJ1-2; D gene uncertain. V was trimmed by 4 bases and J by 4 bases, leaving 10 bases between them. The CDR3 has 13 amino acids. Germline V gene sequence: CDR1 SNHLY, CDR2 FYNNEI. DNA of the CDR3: TGTGCCAGCAGTGTAGGGTTAACCTATGGCTACACCTTC. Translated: CASSVGLTYGYTF.

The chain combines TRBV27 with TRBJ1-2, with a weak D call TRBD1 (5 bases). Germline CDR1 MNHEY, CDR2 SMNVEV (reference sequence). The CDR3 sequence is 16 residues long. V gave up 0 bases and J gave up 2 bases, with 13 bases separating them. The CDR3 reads CASSLSPQGRNYGYTF. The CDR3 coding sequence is TGTGCCAGCAGTTTATCGCCCCAGGGACGGAACTATGGCTACACCTTC.

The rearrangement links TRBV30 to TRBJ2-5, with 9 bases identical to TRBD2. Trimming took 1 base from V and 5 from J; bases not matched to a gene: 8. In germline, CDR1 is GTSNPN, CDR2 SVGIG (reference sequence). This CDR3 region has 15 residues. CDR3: CAWSGRGGSWETQYF. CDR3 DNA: TGTGCCTGGAGTGGGCGGGGGGGTTCATGGGAGACCCAGTACTTC.

The CDR3 region has the DNA TGCGCCAGCAGCGCACAGGGAGATAATTCACCCCTCCACTTT. It codes for CASSAQGDNSPLHF. This rearrangement joins TRBV5-1 to TRBJ1-6, with D possibly matching TRBD1 (6 bases). The CDR3 has 14 amino acids. The V end was cut by 4 bases, the J end by 5 bases, with 10 bases between. CDR1 is SGHRS and CDR2 is YFSETQ in the germline V gene.

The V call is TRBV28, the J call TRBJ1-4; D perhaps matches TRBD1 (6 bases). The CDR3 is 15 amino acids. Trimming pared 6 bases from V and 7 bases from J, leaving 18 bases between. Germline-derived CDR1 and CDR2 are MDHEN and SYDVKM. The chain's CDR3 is CASSHQGSDGEKLFF. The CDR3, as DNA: TGTGCCAGCAGCCACCAGGGGAGCGATGGTGAAAAACTGTTTTTT.

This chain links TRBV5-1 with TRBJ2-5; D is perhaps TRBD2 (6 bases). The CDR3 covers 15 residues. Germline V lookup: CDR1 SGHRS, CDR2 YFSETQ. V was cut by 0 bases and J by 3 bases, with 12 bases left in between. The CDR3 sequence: CASSLAGTGEETQYF. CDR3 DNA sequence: TGCGCCAGCAGCTTGGCCGGGACTGGGGAAGAGACCCAGTACTTC.

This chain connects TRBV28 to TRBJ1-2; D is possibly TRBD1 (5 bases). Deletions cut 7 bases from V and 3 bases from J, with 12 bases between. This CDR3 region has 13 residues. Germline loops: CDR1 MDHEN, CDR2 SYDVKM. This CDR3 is CASTLGGYYGYTF. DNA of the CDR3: TGTGCCAGCACCCTGGGGGGGTACTATGGCTACACCTTC.

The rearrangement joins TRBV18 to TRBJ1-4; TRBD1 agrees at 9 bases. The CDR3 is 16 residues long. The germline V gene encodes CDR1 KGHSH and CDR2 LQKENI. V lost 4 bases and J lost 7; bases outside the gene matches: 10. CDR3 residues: CASSRESGQGGEKLFF. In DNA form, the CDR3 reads TGTGCCAGCTCACGGGAATCGGGACAGGGAGGTGAAAAACTGTTTTTT.